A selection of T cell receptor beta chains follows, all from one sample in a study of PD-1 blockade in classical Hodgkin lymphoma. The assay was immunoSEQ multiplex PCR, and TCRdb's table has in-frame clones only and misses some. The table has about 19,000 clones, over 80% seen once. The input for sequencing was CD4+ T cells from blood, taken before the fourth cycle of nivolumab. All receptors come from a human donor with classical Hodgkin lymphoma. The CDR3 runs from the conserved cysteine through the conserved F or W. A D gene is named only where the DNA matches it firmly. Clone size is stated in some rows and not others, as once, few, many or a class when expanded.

CASIPPGGSEAFF TGTGCCAGCATCCCGCCCGGGGGGTCTGAAGCTTTCTTT TRBJ1-1 . TRBV28 .
CARAHSVGNQPQHF TGTGCCAGGGCACACTCTGTGGGAAATCAGCCCCAGCATTTT TRBJ1-5 . TRBV12-1 once
CASSPGQFETQYF TGTGCCAGCAGCCCGGGACAGTTCGAGACCCAGTACTTC TRBJ2-5 TRBD1 TRBV7-9 .
CASSLVPGGDYEQYF TGTGCCAGCAGCTTGGTGCCAGGGGGTGACTACGAGCAGTACTTC TRBJ2-7 TRBD1 TRBV5-6 .
CASSPPAGYQPQHF TGTGCCAGTAGTCCCCCGGCAGGATATCAGCCCCAGCATTTT TRBJ1-5 . TRBV19 .
CASTTGYGTGNYGYTF TGTGCCAGCACCACCGGTTATGGTACAGGGAACTATGGCTACACCTTC TRBJ1-2 . TRBV7-9 .
CASSPRDILNTEAFF TGTGCCAGCTCACCCCGGGACATTTTGAACACTGAAGCTTTCTTT TRBJ1-1 . TRBV18 few
CAIQPQGEHEAFF TGCGCCATCCAACCTCAGGGGGAACATGAAGCTTTCTTT TRBJ1-1 TRBD1 TRBV10-1 .
CASRLARLSYNEQFF TGTGCCAGCAGATTAGCGAGATTATCCTACAATGAGCAGTTCTTC TRBJ2-1 . TRBV6-5 .
CASSHGDREDEKLFF TGTGCCAGCAGCCATGGTGACAGGGAAGATGAAAAACTGTTTTTT TRBJ1-4 TRBD1 TRBV4-2 .
CATGGLGGYNEQFF TGTGCCACTGGAGGGCTAGGAGGCTACAATGAGCAGTTCTTC TRBJ2-1 . TRBV6-5 once
CASSYSTSGSEQYF TGTGCCAGCAGTTACTCGACTAGCGGGAGCGAGCAGTACTTC TRBJ2-7 TRBD2 TRBV6-5 .
CASSQSGRDGSYEQYF TGCGCCAGCAGCCAATCGGGCCGGGACGGATCCTACGAGCAGTACTTC TRBJ2-7 . TRBV4-1 .
CASSFRQGVNNEQFF TGTGCCAGTAGTTTCCGACAGGGGGTCAACAATGAGCAGTTCTTC TRBJ2-1 TRBD1 TRBV19 .
CASSPRFLGAQETQYF TGCGCCAGCAGCCCCCGGTTTCTTGGGGCCCAAGAGACCCAGTACTTC TRBJ2-5 . TRBV5-1 .
CASSYAGPNTEAFF TGTGCCAGCAGTTACGCCGGACCGAACACTGAAGCTTTCTTT TRBJ1-1 . TRBV6-5 once
CASSSVANEQFF TGTGCCAGCAGCAGCGTGGCGAATGAGCAGTTCTTC TRBJ2-1 . TRBV5-4 few
CASSLQTNTEAFF TGTGCCAGCAGCCTACAGACGAACACTGAAGCTTTCTTT TRBJ1-1 . TRBV11-3 .
CASTADFGQGSISYEQYF TGTGCCAGCACGGCCGATTTCGGACAGGGCTCGATCTCCTACGAGCAGTACTTC TRBJ2-7 TRBD1 TRBV28 .
CASSDRVHEQFF TGTGCCAGCTCCGACAGGGTACATGAGCAGTTCTTC TRBJ2-1 TRBD1 TRBV18 .
CASSIGTGAQSYEQYF TGTGCCAGTAGTATCGGGACAGGGGCCCAAAGCTACGAGCAGTACTTC TRBJ2-7 TRBD1 TRBV19 once
CASSPGTGRTDTQYF TGTGCCAGCAGCCCCGGGACAGGGCGCACAGATACGCAGTATTTT TRBJ2-3 TRBD1 TRBV6-1 .
CASSITTVSYEQYF TGTGCCAGTAGTATTACCACGGTGTCCTACGAGCAGTACTTC TRBJ2-7 . TRBV19 .
CASSLGSDTIYF TGTGCCAGCAGCTTAGGGTCAGACACCATATATTTT TRBJ1-3 . TRBV7-8 .
CASSRRAGAYEQYF TGTGCCAGCAGCCGACGAGCCGGGGCCTACGAGCAGTACTTC TRBJ2-7 . TRBV5-4 .
CASSLKRYNEQFF TGTGCCAGCAGTTTGAAGCGATACAATGAGCAGTTCTTC TRBJ2-1 . TRBV6-6 .
CASSLGGTDTQYF TGTGCCAGCAGCTTGGGCGGCACAGATACGCAGTATTTT TRBJ2-3 . TRBV7-6 once
CASSFPGPGADTQYF TGTGCCAGCAGCTTTCCAGGACCGGGCGCAGATACGCAGTATTTT TRBJ2-3 . TRBV7-2 .
CASSLNQGGYTF TGCGCCAGCAGCTTGAATCAGGGTGGCTACACCTTC TRBJ1-2 . TRBV5-1 .
CASSFPGGLGTDTQYF TGTGCCAGCAGCTTTCCCGGGGGGCTAGGCACAGATACGCAGTATTTT TRBJ2-3 . TRBV13 .
CASSHPGNSGANVLTF TGCGCCAGCAGCCACCCTGGGAACTCTGGGGCCAACGTCCTGACTTTC TRBJ2-6 . TRBV4-1 few
CASSPRRDPETQYF TGTGCCAGCTCACCACGGAGGGATCCGGAGACCCAGTACTTC TRBJ2-5 . TRBV18 .
CASSLPGNEQFF TGTGCCAGCAGTTTACCCGGGAATGAGCAGTTCTTC TRBJ2-1 . TRBV27 .
CASSYYFSAGTENIQYF TGTGCCAGCAGCTATTACTTCAGCGCCGGGACAGAAAACATTCAGTACTTC TRBJ2-4 TRBD1 TRBV5-8 .
CASKGLAGPPKAIANEQFF TGTGCCAGCAAAGGACTAGCGGGACCCCCGAAGGCCATTGCAAATGAGCAGTTCTTC TRBJ2-1 TRBD2 TRBV27 .
CASSLGTGDLNTEAFF TGCGCCAGCAGCTTGGGGACAGGGGATCTTAACACTGAAGCTTTCTTT TRBJ1-1 TRBD1 TRBV5-1 .
CSVEGLAASSTDTQYF TGCAGCGTTGAAGGACTAGCGGCCTCTAGCACAGATACGCAGTATTTT TRBJ2-3 TRBD2 TRBV29-1 .
CASSQPLDREQFF TGCGCCAGCAGTCAACCGCTGGACAGAGAGCAGTTCTTC TRBJ2-1 . TRBV23-1 .
CASSLANSNEQFF TGTGCCAGCAGCTTAGCGAACAGTAATGAGCAGTTCTTC TRBJ2-1 . TRBV7-9 .
CASSMDRGREQYF TGTGCCAGCAGCATGGACAGGGGGAGGGAGCAGTACTTC TRBJ2-7 TRBD1 TRBV7-6 .
CASSLSLATNEKLFF TGTGCCAGCAGCTTGTCCCTAGCAACTAATGAAAAACTGTTTTTT TRBJ1-4 . TRBV5-5 .
CASSRGINTEAFF TGTGCCAGCAGCCGAGGGATCAACACTGAAGCTTTCTTT TRBJ1-1 . TRBV5-4 few
CASSTRLAGYTGELFF TGTGCCAGCAGCACCCGACTAGCGGGATACACCGGGGAGCTGTTTTTT TRBJ2-2 TRBD2 TRBV14 once
CSAVAKNIQYF TGCAGTGCTGTGGCCAAAAACATTCAGTACTTC TRBJ2-4 . TRBV20-1 once
CASSLSFTAKNIQYF TGTGCCAGCAGCTTGAGTTTTACAGCCAAAAACATTCAGTACTTC TRBJ2-4 . TRBV5-6 once
CASSPSGGGQFF TGTGCCAGCTCACCATCCGGAGGAGGGCAGTTCTTC TRBJ2-1 . TRBV18 .
CASSVDYSGELFF TGCGCCAGCAGCGTGGACTACTCCGGGGAGCTGTTTTTT TRBJ2-2 . TRBV5-1 .
CATGTTGNEQFF TGTGCCACAGGGACCACGGGGAATGAGCAGTTCTTC TRBJ2-1 . TRBV10-3 .
CASAGGGQPQHF TGTGCCAGTGCAGGGGGAGGGCAGCCCCAGCATTTT TRBJ1-5 TRBD1 TRBV6-1 .
CASSQDPREENEQFF TGCGCCAGCAGCCAAGATCCGCGGGAGGAGAATGAGCAGTTCTTC TRBJ2-1 TRBD2 TRBV4-1 .